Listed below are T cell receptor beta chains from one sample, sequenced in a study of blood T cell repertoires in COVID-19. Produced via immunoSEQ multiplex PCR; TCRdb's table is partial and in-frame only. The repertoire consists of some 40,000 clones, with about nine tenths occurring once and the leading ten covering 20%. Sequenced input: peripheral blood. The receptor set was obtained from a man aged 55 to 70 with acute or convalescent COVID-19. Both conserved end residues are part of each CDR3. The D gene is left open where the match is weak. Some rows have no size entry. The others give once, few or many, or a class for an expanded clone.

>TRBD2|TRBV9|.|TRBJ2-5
CASTSGTSVTGTQYF
TGTGCCAGCACCAGCGGGACTAGCGTGACCGGGACCCAGTACTTC
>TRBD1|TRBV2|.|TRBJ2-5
CASIWDREIQETQYF
TGTGCCAGCATTTGGGACAGGGAGATCCAAGAGACCCAGTACTTC
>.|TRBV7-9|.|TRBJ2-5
CASSLLTSLGETQYF
TGTGCCAGCAGCCTCCTGACTAGTTTAGGAGAGACCCAGTACTTC
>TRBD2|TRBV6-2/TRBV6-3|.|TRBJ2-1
CASSRGAGGRGEQFF
TGTGCCAGCAGCCGGGGCGCGGGAGGGCGGGGTGAGCAGTTCTTC
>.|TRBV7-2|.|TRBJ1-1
CASSYGGAQTEAFF
TGTGCCAGCAGCTATGGGGGGGCGCAGACTGAAGCTTTCTTT
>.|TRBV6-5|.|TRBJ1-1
CASSYEGRLTEAFF
TGTGCCAGCAGTTACGAGGGTAGGTTGACTGAAGCTTTCTTT
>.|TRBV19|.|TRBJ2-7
CASSILGSNEQYF
TGTGCCAGTAGTATACTCGGTAGCAACGAGCAGTACTTC
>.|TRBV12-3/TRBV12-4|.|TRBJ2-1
CASSLAGGNEQFF
TGTGCCAGCAGTTTAGCGGGGGGAAATGAGCAGTTCTTC
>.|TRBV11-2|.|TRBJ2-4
CASSTPAGRGNIQYF
TGTGCCAGCAGCACACCCGCTGGCCGAGGGAACATTCAGTACTTC
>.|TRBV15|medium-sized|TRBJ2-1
CATSRDREGAHEQFF
TGTGCCACCAGCAGAGATCGGGAGGGGGCGCATGAGCAGTTCTTC
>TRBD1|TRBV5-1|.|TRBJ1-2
CASSSDRVRNTF
TGCGCCAGCAGCTCAGACAGGGTGAGGAACACCTTC
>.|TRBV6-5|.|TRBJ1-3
CASTPPGLDTIYF
TGTGCCAGCACCCCCCCAGGGCTGGACACCATATATTTT
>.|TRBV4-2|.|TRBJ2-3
CASSQDKSTDTQYF
TGTGCCAGCAGCCAAGACAAAAGCACAGATACGCAGTATTTT
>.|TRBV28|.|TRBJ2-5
CASSRTQSQETQYF
TGTGCCAGCAGTAGAACACAGAGCCAAGAGACCCAGTACTTC
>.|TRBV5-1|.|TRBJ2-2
CASSLKFLGQVNTGELFF
TGCGCCAGCAGCTTGAAATTCCTGGGACAAGTGAACACCGGGGAGCTGTTTTTT
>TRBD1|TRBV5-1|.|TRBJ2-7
CASSLGQGAYEQYF
TGCGCCAGCAGCTTGGGCCAGGGGGCTTACGAGCAGTACTTC
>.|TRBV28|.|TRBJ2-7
CASTLTGRHEQYF
TGTGCCAGCACCCTTACAGGGCGCCACGAGCAGTACTTC
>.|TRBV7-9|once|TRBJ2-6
CASSFSFGANVLTF
TGTGCCAGCAGCTTTTCCTTTGGGGCCAACGTCCTGACTTTC
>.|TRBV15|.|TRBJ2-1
CATSRGGGASNEQFF
TGTGCCACCAGCAGAGGTGGAGGGGCAAGCAATGAGCAGTTCTTC
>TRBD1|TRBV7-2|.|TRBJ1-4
CASSLVAGGDEKLFF
TGTGCCAGCAGCTTAGTGGCAGGGGGCGATGAAAAACTGTTTTTT
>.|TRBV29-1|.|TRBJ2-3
CSGDGQGAGTDTQYF
TGCAGCGGGGATGGGCAAGGGGCTGGGACAGATACGCAGTATTTT
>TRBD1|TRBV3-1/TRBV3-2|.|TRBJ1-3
CASSQGTGALYTIYF
TGTGCCAGCAGCCAAGGGACAGGGGCCCTCTACACCATATATTTT
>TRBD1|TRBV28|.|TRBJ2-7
CASSHPRYPGQGEYEQYF
TGTGCCAGCAGCCACCCGAGATATCCGGGACAGGGAGAGTACGAGCAGTACTTC
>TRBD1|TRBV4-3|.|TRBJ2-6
CASSLGGRANVLTF
TGCGCCAGCAGCCTAGGGGGCCGGGCCAACGTCCTGACTTTC
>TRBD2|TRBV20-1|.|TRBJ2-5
CSASGSGPRETQYF
TGCAGTGCTAGTGGTAGCGGGCCGAGAGAGACCCAGTACTTC
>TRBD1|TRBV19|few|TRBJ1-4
CASSWTGARGEKLFF
TGTGCCAGTAGTTGGACAGGGGCCCGGGGTGAAAAACTGTTTTTT
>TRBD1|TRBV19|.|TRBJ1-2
CASHGDRTYYGYTF
TGTGCCAGCCATGGGGACAGAACCTACTATGGCTACACCTTC
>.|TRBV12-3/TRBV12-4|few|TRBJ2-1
CASSLGLAVEQFF
TGTGCCAGCAGTTTAGGGTTAGCAGTGGAGCAGTTCTTC
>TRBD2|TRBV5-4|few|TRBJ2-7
CASSLGLAGTYEQYF
TGTGCCAGCAGCTTGGGACTAGCGGGAACTTACGAGCAGTACTTC
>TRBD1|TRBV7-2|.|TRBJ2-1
CASSQQGQGADNEQFF
TGTGCCAGCAGCCAGCAGGGACAGGGGGCGGACAATGAGCAGTTCTTC
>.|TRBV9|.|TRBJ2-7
CASSVEVRNYEQYF
TGTGCCAGCAGCGTAGAAGTCAGAAATTACGAGCAGTACTTC
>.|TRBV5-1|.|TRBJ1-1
CASSLGIRPNTEAFF
TGCGCCAGCAGCTTGGGGATCAGGCCGAACACTGAAGCTTTCTTT
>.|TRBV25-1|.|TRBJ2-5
CASSVRVGETQYF
TGTGCCAGCAGTGTCAGGGTGGGGGAGACCCAGTACTTC
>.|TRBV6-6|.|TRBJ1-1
CASSYLVGANTEAFF
TGTGCCAGCAGTTACTTGGTGGGGGCGAACACTGAAGCTTTCTTT
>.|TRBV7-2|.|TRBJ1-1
CASRRQQGEITEAFF
TGTGCCAGCAGGCGGCAACAGGGTGAGATCACTGAAGCTTTCTTT
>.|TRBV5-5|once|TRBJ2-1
CASSQRRESSYNEQFF
TGTGCCAGCAGTCAAAGACGGGAGAGCTCCTACAATGAGCAGTTCTTC
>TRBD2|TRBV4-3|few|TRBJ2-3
CASSQDWGGETDTQYF
TGCGCCAGCAGCCAAGATTGGGGAGGGGAAACAGATACGCAGTATTTT
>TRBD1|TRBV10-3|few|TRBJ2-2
CAIIRDSSNTGELFF
TGTGCCATCATTCGGGACAGCTCGAACACCGGGGAGCTGTTTTTT
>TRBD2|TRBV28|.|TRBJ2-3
CASSLLGGGTDTQYF
TGTGCCAGCAGTTTATTGGGGGGGGGCACAGATACGCAGTATTTT
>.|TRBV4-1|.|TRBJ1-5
CASSQDTTGSNQPQHF
TGCGCCAGCAGCCAAGATACGACAGGTAGCAATCAGCCCCAGCATTTT
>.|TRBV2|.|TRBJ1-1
CASSVPEMTMNTEAFF
TGTGCCAGCAGTGTTCCCGAAATGACTATGAACACTGAAGCTTTCTTT
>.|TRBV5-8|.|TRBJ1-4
CASSLGQTGGEKLFF
TGTGCCAGCAGCTTGGGACAGACGGGTGGTGAAAAACTGTTTTTT